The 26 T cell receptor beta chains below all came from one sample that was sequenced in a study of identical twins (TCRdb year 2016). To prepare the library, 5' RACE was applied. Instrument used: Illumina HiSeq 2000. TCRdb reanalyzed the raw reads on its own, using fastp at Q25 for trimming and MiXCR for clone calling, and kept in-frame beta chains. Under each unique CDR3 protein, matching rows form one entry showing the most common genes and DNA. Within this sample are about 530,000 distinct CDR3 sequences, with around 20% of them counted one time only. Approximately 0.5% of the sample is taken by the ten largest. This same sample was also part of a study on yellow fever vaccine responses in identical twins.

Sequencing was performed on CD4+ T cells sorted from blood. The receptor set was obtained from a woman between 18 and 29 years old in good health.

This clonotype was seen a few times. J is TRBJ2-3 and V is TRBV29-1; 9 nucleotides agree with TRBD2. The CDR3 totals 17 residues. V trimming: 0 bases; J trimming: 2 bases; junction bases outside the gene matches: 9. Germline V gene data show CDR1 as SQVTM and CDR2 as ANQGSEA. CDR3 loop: CSVEDEVEREDTDTQYF. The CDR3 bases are TGCAGCGTTGAAGATGAGGTCGAGCGGGAGGACACAGATACGCAGTATTTT.

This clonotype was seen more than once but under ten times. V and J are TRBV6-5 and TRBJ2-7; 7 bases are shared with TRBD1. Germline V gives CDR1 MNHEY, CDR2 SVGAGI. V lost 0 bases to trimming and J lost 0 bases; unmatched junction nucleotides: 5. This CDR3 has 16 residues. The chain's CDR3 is CASSYSKQGLSYEQYF. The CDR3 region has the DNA TGTGCCAGCAGTTACTCTAAACAGGGGCTCTCCTACGAGCAGTACTTC.

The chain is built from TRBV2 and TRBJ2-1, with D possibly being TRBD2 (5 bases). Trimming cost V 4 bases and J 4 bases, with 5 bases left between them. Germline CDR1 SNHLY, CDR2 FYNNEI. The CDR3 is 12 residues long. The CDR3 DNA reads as TGTGCCAGCAGTGTAGCGTACAATGAGCAGTTCTTC. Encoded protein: CASSVAYNEQFF.

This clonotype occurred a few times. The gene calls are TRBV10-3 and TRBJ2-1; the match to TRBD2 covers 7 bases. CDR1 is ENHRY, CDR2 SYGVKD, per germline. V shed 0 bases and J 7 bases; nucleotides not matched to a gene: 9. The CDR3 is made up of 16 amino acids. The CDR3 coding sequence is TGTGCCATCAGTGAGTCGACTCGGGGGAGGGAAAATGAGCAGTTCTTC. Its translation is CAISESTRGRENEQFF.

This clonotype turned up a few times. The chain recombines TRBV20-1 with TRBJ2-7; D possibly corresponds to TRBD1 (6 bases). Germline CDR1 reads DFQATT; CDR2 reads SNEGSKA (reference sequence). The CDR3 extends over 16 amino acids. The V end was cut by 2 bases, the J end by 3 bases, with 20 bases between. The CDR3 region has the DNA TGCAGTGCTAGACTAAAACAGGGTATGAACCTCTACGAGCAGTACGTC. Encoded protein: CSARLKQGMNLYEQYV.

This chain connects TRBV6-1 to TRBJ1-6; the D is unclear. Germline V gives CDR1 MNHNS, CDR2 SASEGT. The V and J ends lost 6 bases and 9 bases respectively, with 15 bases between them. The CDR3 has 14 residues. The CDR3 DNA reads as TGTGCCAGCAGCCCCTCACAAATAAGTTCACCCCTCCACTTT. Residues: CASSPSQISSPLHF.

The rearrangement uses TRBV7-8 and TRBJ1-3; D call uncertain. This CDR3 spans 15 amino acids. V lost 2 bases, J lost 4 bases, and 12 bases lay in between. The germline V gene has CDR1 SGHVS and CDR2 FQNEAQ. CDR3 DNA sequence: TGTGCCAGCAGCTTATTCGGTCAGAGGGGAAACACCATATATTTT. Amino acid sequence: CASSLFGQRGNTIYF.

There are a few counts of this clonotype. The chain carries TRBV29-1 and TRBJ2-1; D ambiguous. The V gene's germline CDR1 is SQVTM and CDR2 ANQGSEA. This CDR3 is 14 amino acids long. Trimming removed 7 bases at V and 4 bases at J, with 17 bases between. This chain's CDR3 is CSAVRWSGYNEQFF. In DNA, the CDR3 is TGCAGCGCTGTTCGCTGGTCCGGGTACAATGAGCAGTTCTTC.

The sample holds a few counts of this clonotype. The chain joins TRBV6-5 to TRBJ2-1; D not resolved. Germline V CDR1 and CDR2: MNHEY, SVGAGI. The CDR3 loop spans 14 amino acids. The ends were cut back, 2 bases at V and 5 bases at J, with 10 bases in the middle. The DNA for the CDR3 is TGTGCCAGCAGTTACGGGCGGAGCGACAATGAGCAGTTCTTC. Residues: CASSYGRSDNEQFF.

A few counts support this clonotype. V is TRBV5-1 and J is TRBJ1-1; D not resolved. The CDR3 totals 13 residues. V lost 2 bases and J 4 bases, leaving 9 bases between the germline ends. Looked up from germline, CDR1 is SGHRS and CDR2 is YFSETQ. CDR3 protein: CASSFSRGTEAFF. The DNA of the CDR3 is TGCGCCAGCAGCTTTTCCCGCGGCACTGAAGCTTTCTTT.

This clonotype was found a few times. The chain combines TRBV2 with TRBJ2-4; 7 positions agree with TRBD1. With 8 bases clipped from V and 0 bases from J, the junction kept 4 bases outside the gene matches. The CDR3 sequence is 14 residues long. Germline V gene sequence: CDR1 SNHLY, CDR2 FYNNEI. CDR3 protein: CASRDRIAKNIQYF. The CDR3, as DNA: TGTGCCAGCCGGGACAGAATAGCCAAAAACATTCAGTACTTC.

CDR3 loop: CASSLDTGMNTGELFF. The CDR3 bases are TGTGCCAGCAGTTTAGATACAGGGATGAACACCGGGGAGCTGTTTTTT. This sequence joins TRBV12-3 or TRBV12-4 and TRBJ2-2, with D tentatively TRBD1 (6 bases). The CDR3 consists of 16 residues. The V and J ends lost 1 base and 1 base respectively, with 10 bases between them.

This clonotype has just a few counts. The CDR3 reads CSVEEDRAYNEQFF. CDR3 DNA sequence: TGCAGCGTTGAAGAGGACAGGGCCTACAATGAGCAGTTCTTC. This chain links TRBV29-1 with TRBJ2-1, with 8 bases identical to TRBD1. The trim removed 0 bases at V and 2 bases at J, leaving 0 bases unmatched. Germline loops: CDR1 SQVTM, CDR2 ANQGSEA. The CDR3 has 14 residues.

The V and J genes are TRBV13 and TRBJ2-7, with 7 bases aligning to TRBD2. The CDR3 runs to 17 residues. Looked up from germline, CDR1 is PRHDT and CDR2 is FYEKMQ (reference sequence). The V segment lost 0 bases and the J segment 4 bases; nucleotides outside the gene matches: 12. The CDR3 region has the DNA TGTGCCAGCAGCTTAGGTACGACTAGCCAACCGCTATACGAGCAGTACTTC. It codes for CASSLGTTSQPLYEQYF.

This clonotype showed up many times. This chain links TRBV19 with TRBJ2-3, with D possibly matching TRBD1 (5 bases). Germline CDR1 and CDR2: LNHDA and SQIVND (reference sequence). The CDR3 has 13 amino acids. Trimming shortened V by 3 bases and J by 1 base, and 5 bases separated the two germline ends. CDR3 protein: CASSIRGTDTQYF. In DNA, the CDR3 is TGTGCCAGTAGTATCAGGGGCACAGATACGCAGTATTTT.

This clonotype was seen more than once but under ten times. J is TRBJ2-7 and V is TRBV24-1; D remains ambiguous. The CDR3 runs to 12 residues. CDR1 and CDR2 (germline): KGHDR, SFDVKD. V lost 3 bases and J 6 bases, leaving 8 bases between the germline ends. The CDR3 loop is CATSDRYSEQYF. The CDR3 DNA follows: TGTGCCACCAGTGATCGATACAGCGAGCAGTACTTC.

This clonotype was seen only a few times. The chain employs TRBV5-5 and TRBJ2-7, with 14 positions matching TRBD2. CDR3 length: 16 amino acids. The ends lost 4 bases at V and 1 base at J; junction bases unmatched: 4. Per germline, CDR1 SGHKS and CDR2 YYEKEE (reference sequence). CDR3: CASSQGLAGVSYEQYF. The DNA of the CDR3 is TGTGCCAGCAGCCAGGGACTAGCGGGAGTGTCCTACGAGCAGTACTTC.

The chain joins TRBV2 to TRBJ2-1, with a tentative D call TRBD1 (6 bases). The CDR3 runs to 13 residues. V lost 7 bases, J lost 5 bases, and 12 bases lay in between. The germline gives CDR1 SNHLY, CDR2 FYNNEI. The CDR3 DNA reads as TGTGCCAGCATAAGGGACACCGACAATGAGCAGTTCTTC. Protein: CASIRDTDNEQFF.

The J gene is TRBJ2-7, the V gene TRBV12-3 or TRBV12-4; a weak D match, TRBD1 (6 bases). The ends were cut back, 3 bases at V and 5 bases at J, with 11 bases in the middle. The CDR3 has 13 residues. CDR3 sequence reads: CASSFDRNDEQYV. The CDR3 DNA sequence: TGTGCCAGCAGTTTCGACAGGAACGACGAGCAGTACGTC.

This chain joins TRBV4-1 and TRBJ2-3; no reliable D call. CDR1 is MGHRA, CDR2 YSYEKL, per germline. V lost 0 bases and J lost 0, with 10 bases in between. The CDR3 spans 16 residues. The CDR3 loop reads CASSQDRYQSTDTQYF. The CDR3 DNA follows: TGCGCCAGCAGCCAAGACAGGTACCAAAGCACAGATACGCAGTATTTT.

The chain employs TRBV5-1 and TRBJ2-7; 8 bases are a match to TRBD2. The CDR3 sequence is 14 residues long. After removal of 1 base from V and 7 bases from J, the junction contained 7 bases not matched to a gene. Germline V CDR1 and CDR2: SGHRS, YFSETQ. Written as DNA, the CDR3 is TGCGCCAGCAGCTTGCTAAGCGGGAGAACGGAGCAGTACTTC. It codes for CASSLLSGRTEQYF.

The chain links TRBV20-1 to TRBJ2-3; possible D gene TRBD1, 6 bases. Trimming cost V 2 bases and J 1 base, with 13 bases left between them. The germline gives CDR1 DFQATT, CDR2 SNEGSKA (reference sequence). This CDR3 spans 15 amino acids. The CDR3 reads CSARRTDRRTDTQYF. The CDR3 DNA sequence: TGCAGTGCTAGACGTACGGACAGACGCACAGATACGCAGTATTTT.

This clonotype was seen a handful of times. For the CDR3, the DNA is TGTGCCAGCACCGGCCGGGAGTGGAATGAGCAGTTCTTC. This codes for CASTGREWNEQFF. The genes are TRBV11-2 and TRBJ2-1, with D tentatively TRBD2 (6 bases). Trimming took off 7 bases at V and 7 bases at J, with 14 bases between the two ends. Germline assignment: CDR1 SGHAT and CDR2 FQNNGV. This CDR3 has 13 residues.

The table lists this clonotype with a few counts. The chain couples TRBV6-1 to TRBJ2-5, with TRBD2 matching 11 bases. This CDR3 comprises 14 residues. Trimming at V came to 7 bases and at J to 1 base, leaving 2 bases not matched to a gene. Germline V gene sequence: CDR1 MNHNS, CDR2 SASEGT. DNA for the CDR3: TGTGCCAGCAAAGGACTAGCGGGCCAAGAGACCCAGTACTTC. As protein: CASKGLAGQETQYF.

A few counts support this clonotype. The CDR3 loop reads CSARDPSGRALGTDTQYF. The CDR3 DNA sequence: TGCAGTGCTAGAGATCCAAGCGGGAGGGCCTTGGGCACAGATACGCAGTATTTT. The chain links TRBV20-1 to TRBJ2-3; 10 bases fit TRBD2. V was pared by 0 bases and J by 1 base, with 10 bases of the junction left unmatched. From germline, CDR1 is DFQATT and CDR2 SNEGSKA (reference sequence). CDR3 length equals 18 residues.

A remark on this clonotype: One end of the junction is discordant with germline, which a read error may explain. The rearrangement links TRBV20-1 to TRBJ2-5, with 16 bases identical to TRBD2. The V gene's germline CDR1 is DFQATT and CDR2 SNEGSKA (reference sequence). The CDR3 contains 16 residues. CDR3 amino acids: CCARQEKGLAGGIQYF. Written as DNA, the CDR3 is TGCTGTGCTAGACAGGAGAAGGGACTAGCGGGAGGGATCCAGTACTTC.